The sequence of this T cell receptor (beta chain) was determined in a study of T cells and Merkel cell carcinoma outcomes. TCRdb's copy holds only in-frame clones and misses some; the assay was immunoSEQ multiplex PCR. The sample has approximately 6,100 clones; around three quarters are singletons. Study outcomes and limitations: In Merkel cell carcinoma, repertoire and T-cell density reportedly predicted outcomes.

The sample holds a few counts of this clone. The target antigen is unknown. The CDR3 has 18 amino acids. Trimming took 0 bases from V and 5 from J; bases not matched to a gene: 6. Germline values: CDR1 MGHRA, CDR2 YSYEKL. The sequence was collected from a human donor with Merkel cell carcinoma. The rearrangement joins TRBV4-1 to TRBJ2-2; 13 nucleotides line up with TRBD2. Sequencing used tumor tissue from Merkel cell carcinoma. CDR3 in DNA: TGCGCCAGCAGCCAAGAGGGACTAGCGGGACGTAAGACCGGGGAGCTGTTTTTT. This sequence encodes CASSQEGLAGRKTGELFF.